One and the same sample provided the 17 T cell receptor beta chains below, sequenced in a study of regulatory T cells in long-lasting Graves disease. Time point in this sample: newly diagnosed GD, antithyroid drugs for less than 3 months. Generation of the TCR library employed RNA extracted from PBMCs. To make TCR beta libraries, researchers used iRepertoire HTBI primers and Arm-PCR of CDR3 regions. One entry per CDR3 protein results from TCRdb running MiXCR on the multiplex PCR reads. The data contain about 530,000 distinct CDR3 sequences, roughly 15% of them singletons. Another study also made use of these data, one on T cells in Graves' hyperthyroidism and ophthalmopathy.

The material was peripheral blood mononuclear cells (PBMCs), obtained at new diagnosis, from a patient treated with antithyroid drugs. These receptors were collected from a woman aged 40 to 65 with Graves disease.

This clonotype was counted ten times or more. The chain couples TRBV5-1 to TRBJ1-6; D is unclear. The CDR3 covers 16 residues. Per the germline V gene, CDR1 is SGHRS and CDR2 is YFSETQ. The V end was cut by 0 bases, the J end by 7 bases, with 14 bases between. The CDR3: CASSLEVGPINSPLHF. The CDR3 nucleotides are TGCGCCAGCAGCTTGGAGGTCGGACCGATCAATTCACCCCTCCACTTT.

This clonotype was seen a handful of times. The chain carries TRBV7-6 and TRBJ2-7; TRBD1 matches 8 bases. The germline CDR1 and CDR2 sequences are SGHVS and FNYEAQ. The J segment lost 5 bases and the V segment lost 4 bases, leaving 4 bases of the junction unmatched. The CDR3 is 13 residues long. CDR3 DNA sequence: TGTGCCAGCAGCTCCGGACAGGGTAACGAGCAGTACTTC. This sequence encodes CASSSGQGNEQYF.

This clonotype was observed at least ten times. The rearrangement links TRBV2 to TRBJ1-5; D call uncertain. Trimming took 5 bases from V and 4 from J, leaving 15 bases between them. Germline V gives CDR1 SNHLY, CDR2 FYNNEI. This CDR3 region has 15 residues. Here the CDR3 reads CASSLATAANQPQHF. CDR3 in DNA: TGTGCCAGCAGTTTGGCGACCGCGGCTAATCAGCCCCAGCATTTT.

The sample holds a few counts of this clonotype. This sequence joins TRBV4-1 and TRBJ2-1; 11 bases are shared with TRBD1. Germline V lookup: CDR1 MGHRA, CDR2 YSYEKL. With V trimmed by 3 bases and J by 10 bases, 11 bases remained unmatched. The CDR3 extends over 16 amino acids. The CDR3 region has the DNA TGCGCCAGCAGCCAGTCCGGGACAGGGGGGATGGAAGAGCAGTTCTTC. Protein: CASSQSGTGGMEEQFF.

This rearrangement joins TRBV20-1 to TRBJ1-2; D gene unclear. The germline V gene has CDR1 DFQATT and CDR2 SNEGSKA (reference sequence). Between the trimmed V and J ends, which lost 3 bases and 4 bases, there was a span of 6 bases. CDR3 length equals 11 residues. CDR3 amino acids: CSASPLYGYTF. CDR3 in DNA: TGCAGTGCTAGTCCTCTCTATGGCTACACCTTC.

This clonotype has just a few counts. The V gene is TRBV11-1, the J gene TRBJ2-3; TRBD1 might be the D (6 bases). V was shortened by 4 bases and J by 2 bases, with 13 bases between the two germline ends. Germline CDR1 is SGHAT and CDR2 is FQDESV (reference sequence). The CDR3 contains 15 residues. CDR3 in DNA: TGTGCCAGCAGCTCTCGACAGGCTCCCACAGATACGCAGTATTTT. Translated: CASSSRQAPTDTQYF.

The gene calls are TRBV7-9 and TRBJ1-2, with 8 bases lining up with TRBD1. Trimming removed 4 bases from V and 1 base from J; junction bases left unmatched: 5. CDR1 is SEHNR, CDR2 FQNEAQ, per germline (reference sequence). The CDR3 extends over 15 amino acids. DNA of the CDR3: TGTGCCAGCAGCTACGACAGGGGACTTAACTATGGCTACACCTTC. Protein sequence: CASSYDRGLNYGYTF. Based on the CDR3 plus reference TRBV7-9 and TRBJ1-2, the full variable domain is DTGVSQNPRHKITKRGQNVTFRCDPISEHNRLYWYRQTLGQGPEFLTYFQNEAQLEKSRLLSDRFSAERPKGSFSTLEIQRTEQGDSAMYLCASSYDRGLNYGYTFGSGTRLTVV.

This clonotype was observed at least ten times. This chain connects TRBV7-9 to TRBJ2-3; D uncertain. Germline V CDR1 and CDR2: SEHNR, FQNEAQ (reference sequence). Trimming took off 4 bases at V and 0 bases at J, with 8 bases between the two ends. The CDR3 contains 14 residues. CDR3 sequence (DNA): TGTGCCAGCAGCTCCCTAGTCAGCACAGATACGCAGTATTTT. Amino acid sequence: CASSSLVSTDTQYF.

There are many counts of this clonotype. The chain's CDR3 is CSVVSGTVNNEQFF. CDR3 nucleotide sequence: TGCAGCGTTGTTTCCGGGACGGTTAACAATGAGCAGTTCTTC. The V call is TRBV29-1, the J call TRBJ2-1; perhaps D is TRBD1 or TRBD2 (5 bases each). Trimming took off 4 bases at V and 5 bases at J, with 15 bases between the two ends. This CDR3 has 14 amino acids. CDR1 and CDR2 from the germline V gene are SQVTM and ANQGSEA.

The V and J genes are TRBV2 and TRBJ2-6, with D uncertain. The length of the CDR3 is 16 residues. Germline values: CDR1 SNHLY, CDR2 FYNNEI. Trimming pared 4 bases from V and 0 bases from J, leaving 10 bases between. Written as DNA, the CDR3 is TGTGCCAGCAGTGGGGCCAGGCGCTCTGGGGCCAACGTCCTGACTTTC. This sequence encodes CASSGARRSGANVLTF.

The table lists this clonotype with many counts. The chain carries TRBV12-3 or TRBV12-4 and TRBJ2-5; D gene unclear. The CDR3 extends over 12 amino acids. Trimming removed 5 bases from V and 6 bases from J, with 10 bases in between. CDR3 amino acids: CASSAARKTQYF. The CDR3 coding sequence is TGTGCCAGCAGTGCCGCTCGTAAGACCCAGTACTTC.

This clonotype showed up many times. The germline gene is not matched at one end of the junction; a read error may be the cause. The DNA for the CDR3 is TGTGCCAGCAGCCCCTCAGGGGGCGTCTACAATGAGCAGTTCTTC. Translating gives CASSPSGGVYNEQFF. The chain has TRBV5-1 and TRBJ2-1, with TRBD1 identical over 8 bases. CDR1 and CDR2 (germline): SGHRS, YFSETQ. The CDR3 is made up of 15 amino acids.

The rearrangement joins TRBV6-1 to TRBJ2-3; 8 positions agree with TRBD2. V lost 5 bases to trimming and J lost 4 bases; unmatched junction nucleotides: 8. The CDR3 sequence is 15 residues long. Per the germline V gene, CDR1 is MNHNS and CDR2 is SASEGT. This chain's CDR3 is CASSRAGAGADTQYF. The CDR3 DNA reads as TGTGCCAGCAGTCGAGCGGGGGCCGGGGCAGATACGCAGTATTTT.

This clonotype was recorded at least ten times. The genes are TRBV19 and TRBJ1-5, with TRBD1 identical over 9 bases. The ends lost 4 bases at V and 2 bases at J; junction bases unmatched: 9. CDR3 length: 17 residues. Germline CDR1 and CDR2: LNHDA and SQIVND (reference sequence). Here the CDR3 reads CASSTRDRAWGNQPQHF. Written as DNA, the CDR3 is TGTGCCAGTAGTACCCGGGACAGGGCTTGGGGCAATCAGCCCCAGCATTTT.

This clonotype was detected a few times. The chain uses TRBV5-4 and TRBJ1-6; 7 bases map to TRBD1. The germline CDR1 and CDR2 sequences are SGHNT and YYREEE (reference sequence). Unmatched junction bases numbered 5, after V lost 4 bases and J lost 7 bases. The CDR3 spans 14 residues. This CDR3 reads CASSRGTVNSPLHF. The CDR3 region has the DNA TGTGCCAGCAGCCGGGGGACAGTGAATTCACCCCTCCACTTT.

The chain recombines TRBV10-3 with TRBJ1-3, with D perhaps TRBD1 (5 bases). V was shortened by 8 bases and J by 0 bases, with 11 bases between the two germline ends. Germline V gene data show CDR1 as ENHRY and CDR2 as SYGVKD. This CDR3 spans 14 amino acids. Here the CDR3 DNA reads TGTGCCATCTCTACAGGTTCCTCTGGAAACACCATATATTTT. It translates to CAISTGSSGNTIYF.

The sample holds many counts of this clonotype. The CDR3 coding sequence is TGTGCCAGTAGTAAAGAAAATAGCAATCAGCCCCAGCATTTT. Translation: CASSKENSNQPQHF. The gene calls are TRBV19 and TRBJ1-5; D is uncertain. The CDR3 has 14 amino acids. The germline V and J ends were trimmed by 4 bases and 0 bases, with 7 bases remaining between them. Germline V CDR1 and CDR2: LNHDA, SQIVND (reference sequence).